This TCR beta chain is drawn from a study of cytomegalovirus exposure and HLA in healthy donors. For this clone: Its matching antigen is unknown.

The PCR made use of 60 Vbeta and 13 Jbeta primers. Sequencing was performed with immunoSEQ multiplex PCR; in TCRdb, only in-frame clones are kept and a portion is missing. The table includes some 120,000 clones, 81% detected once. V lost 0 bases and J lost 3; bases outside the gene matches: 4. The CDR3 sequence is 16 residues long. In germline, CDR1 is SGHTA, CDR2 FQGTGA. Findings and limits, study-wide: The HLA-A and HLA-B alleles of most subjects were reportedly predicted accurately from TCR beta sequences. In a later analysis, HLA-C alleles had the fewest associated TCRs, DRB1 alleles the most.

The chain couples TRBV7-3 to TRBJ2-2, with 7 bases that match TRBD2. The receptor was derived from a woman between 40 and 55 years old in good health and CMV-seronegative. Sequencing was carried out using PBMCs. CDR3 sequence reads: CASSLTGLADTGELFF. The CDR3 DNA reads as TGTGCCAGCAGCTTAACTGGTCTAGCGGACACCGGGGAGCTGTTTTTT. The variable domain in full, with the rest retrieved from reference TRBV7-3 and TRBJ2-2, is GAGVSQTPSNKVTEKGKYVELRCDPISGHTALYWYRQSLGQGPEFLIYFQGTGAADDSGLPNDRFFAVRPEGSVSTLKIQRTERGDSAVYLCASSLTGLADTGELFFGEGSRLTVL.